A single sample gave rise to the 7 T cell receptor beta chains below, sequenced in a study of blood T cell repertoires in COVID-19. Profiled with immunoSEQ multiplex PCR; TCRdb holds only in-frame clones, not every one. Of 100,000 to 150,000 clones detected, approximately 80% appear once; the ten largest clones hold 10% to 15%. Sequencing used peripheral blood. The origin of the receptors is a man aged 55 to 70 with acute or convalescent COVID-19.

This chain uses TRBV11-2 with TRBJ2-5, with 11 bases that match TRBD1. With 1 base clipped from V and 5 bases from J, the junction kept 3 bases outside the gene matches. Germline assignment: CDR1 SGHAT and CDR2 FQNNGV. This CDR3 contains 15 residues. CDR3 amino acids: CASSLGTGGRETQYF. The CDR3 DNA sequence: TGTGCCAGCAGCTTAGGGACAGGGGGCCGGGAGACCCAGTACTTC.

In its sample, this clone was seen a few times. A read error may produce the germline difference seen at one junction end. The chain couples TRBV6-5 to TRBJ1-2; D gene uncertain. The CDR3 is 12 amino acids. Germline CDR1 and CDR2: MNHEY and SVGAGI. Written as DNA, the CDR3 is TGTGCCAGCAGTTACGTGGGAGGCCGAGCCGCCTTC. Translated: CASSYVGGRAAF.

The CDR3 protein is CASSVAGAGARYEQYF. The CDR3, as DNA: TGTGCCAGCAGCGTAGCCGGGGCAGGGGCCCGCTACGAGCAGTACTTC. This chain links TRBV9 with TRBJ2-7, with D possibly TRBD1 on 6 matching bases. V was shortened by 0 bases and J by 3 bases, with 16 bases between the two germline ends. The CDR3 consists of 16 residues. CDR1 is SGDLS and CDR2 is YYNGEE in the germline V gene.

This clone has only a few counts. This chain joins TRBV5-1 and TRBJ1-1; 8 bases map to TRBD1. In germline, CDR1 is SGHRS, CDR2 YFSETQ. The CDR3 is 13 amino acids. The V segment lost 3 bases and the J segment 6 bases; nucleotides outside the gene matches: 4. The CDR3 protein is CASSYGQGSEAFF. The DNA for the CDR3 is TGCGCCAGCAGCTACGGACAGGGCTCTGAAGCTTTCTTT.

This rearrangement joins TRBV3-1 (or the pseudogene TRBV3-2) to TRBJ2-7; 8 nucleotides agree with TRBD2. This CDR3 comprises 15 residues. V dropped 2 bases and J dropped 0; count of bases not matched to a gene: 3. Germline V lookup: CDR1 LGHDT, CDR2 YNNKEL (reference sequence). CDR3 region: CASSQRSGSSYEQYF. The CDR3 coding sequence is TGTGCCAGCAGCCAAAGAAGCGGGAGCTCCTACGAGCAGTACTTC.

The genes are TRBV10-1 and TRBJ2-3, with D perhaps TRBD2 (7 bases). With 10 bases removed from V and 2 bases from J, the gap between germline ends came to 25 bases. This CDR3 has 17 amino acids. CDR1 and CDR2 (germline): WNHNN, SYGVQD (reference sequence). CDR3: CAIYQGSGGQNTDTQYF. DNA for the CDR3: TGCGCCATCTACCAGGGGTCGGGAGGCCAAAACACAGATACGCAGTATTTT.

The rearrangement joins TRBV5-1 to TRBJ2-3; 8 bases map to TRBD2. From germline, CDR1 is SGHRS and CDR2 YFSETQ. With 2 bases clipped from V and 0 bases from J, the junction kept 2 bases outside the gene matches. This CDR3 has 15 residues. The CDR3 loop reads CASSFGGASTDTQYF. The CDR3 nucleotides read TGCGCCAGCAGCTTCGGGGGGGCTAGCACAGATACGCAGTATTTT.